One sample yielded the 14 T cell receptor beta chains listed below, sequenced in a study of PD-L1 blockade in urothelial cancer. The sample's time point: peripheral blood 6 weeks after treatment start. Sequenced by immunoSEQ multiplex PCR; TCRdb stores in-frame clones only, minus some. The table has about 45,000 clones, around 80% seen once. This sample comprised PBMCs, obtained around atezolizumab (anti-PD-L1) treatment. The receptors derive from a man in his sixties with urothelial cancer.

The gene calls are TRBV6-6 and TRBJ2-1, with TRBD1 as a possible D gene (5 bases). The CDR3 length is 16 residues. Trimming left V 8 bases short and J 5 bases short, with 22 bases between. Germline values: CDR1 MNHNY, CDR2 SVGAGI (reference sequence). The CDR3 reads CASAGSGSRKNNEQFF. The CDR3 DNA sequence: TGTGCCAGCGCAGGGTCCGGGTCAAGGAAGAACAATGAGCAGTTCTTC.

The chain has TRBV7-2 and TRBJ1-4, with 11 bases aligning to TRBD1. With V trimmed by 1 base and J by 8 bases, 0 bases remained unmatched. The CDR3 has 14 amino acids. The germline gives CDR1 SGHTA, CDR2 FQGNSA. This CDR3 reads CASSLGTGGEKLFF. The DNA for the CDR3 is TGTGCCAGCAGCTTAGGGACAGGGGGCGAAAAACTGTTTTTT.

The gene calls are TRBV7-9 and TRBJ2-7; maybe TRBD1 (6 bases). This CDR3 has 13 amino acids. CDR1 SEHNR and CDR2 FQNEAQ come from the germline V gene (reference sequence). The ends were cut back, 5 bases at V and 1 base at J, with 9 bases in the middle. This chain's CDR3 is CASSPDRSYEQYF. The CDR3 DNA is TGTGCCAGCAGCCCGGACAGATCCTACGAGCAGTACTTC.

By share of the sample, this clone is medium-sized. The chain combines TRBV15 with TRBJ2-7; tentatively, D is TRBD2 (6 bases). Deletions cut 4 bases from V and 0 bases from J, with 10 bases between. CDR3 length: 14 residues. Germline CDR1 reads LNHNV; CDR2 reads YYDKDF (reference sequence). In nucleotides, the CDR3 is TGTGCCACCAGCAATGAGCGGGTCTCCTACGAGCAGTACTTC. Translation gives CATSNERVSYEQYF.

The chain recombines TRBV5-6 with TRBJ2-7, with 9 bases lining up with TRBD2. CDR1 and CDR2 (germline): SGHDT, YYEEEE. The CDR3 has 16 amino acids. The J segment lost 3 bases and the V segment lost 4 bases, leaving 11 bases of the junction unmatched. The CDR3 region is CASSQLGAGGGYEQYF. DNA for the CDR3: TGTGCCAGCAGCCAACTTGGAGCGGGGGGTGGCTACGAGCAGTACTTC.

This clone was detected ten times or more. This chain links TRBV29-1 with TRBJ1-2; a weak D match, TRBD1 (6 bases). The CDR3 sequence is 11 residues long. V lost 6 bases and J 6 bases, leaving 11 bases between the germline ends. CDR1 and CDR2 from the germline V gene are SQVTM and ANQGSEA. This CDR3 reads CSVSDSNGYTF. The CDR3 region has the DNA TGCAGCGTGTCGGACAGCAATGGCTACACCTTC.

The chain is built from TRBV5-1 and TRBJ2-5, with D possibly being TRBD2 (5 bases). CDR3 size: 15 residues. Germline CDR1 SGHRS, CDR2 YFSETQ. V lost 0 bases and J lost 2, with 11 bases in between. CDR3 in DNA: TGCGCCAGCAGCTTGGTGGCTAGCAGTCAAGAGACCCAGTACTTC. Protein: CASSLVASSQETQYF.

This clone was detected only once. This chain links TRBV18 with TRBJ2-1; TRBD1 aligns across 11 bases. CDR1 and CDR2 from the germline V gene are KGHSH and LQKENI. CDR3 length: 17 amino acids. Trimming at V came to 0 bases and at J to 8 bases, leaving 9 bases not matched to a gene. CDR3 sequence (DNA): TGTGCCAGCTCACCACCTCAGCTGGACAGGGGGCGGGATGAGCAGTTCTTC. Its protein is CASSPPQLDRGRDEQFF.

This sequence joins TRBV5-1 and TRBJ2-5, with a tentative D call TRBD1 (7 bases). Trimming took 0 bases from V and 4 from J, leaving 13 bases between them. Germline V CDR1 and CDR2: SGHRS, YFSETQ. The CDR3 sequence is 15 residues long. CDR3 amino acids: CASSLEGRGVETQYF. The CDR3 bases are TGCGCCAGCAGCTTGGAGGGCAGGGGGGTAGAGACCCAGTACTTC.

This clone came up a few times. V and J are TRBV27 and TRBJ1-6; D remains unclear. The CDR3 is 17 residues long. From germline, CDR1 is MNHEY and CDR2 SMNVEV (reference sequence). The germline V and J ends were trimmed by 10 bases and 0 bases, with 19 bases remaining between them. CDR3 sequence: CAIVAQTSSSYNSPLHF. The CDR3 DNA reads TGTGCCATCGTTGCTCAGACTTCCAGCTCCTATAATTCACCCCTCCACTTT.

The chain employs TRBV5-1 and TRBJ2-5, with D possibly being TRBD2 (5 bases). Germline V gene sequence: CDR1 SGHRS, CDR2 YFSETQ. The CDR3 runs 14 residues. V lost 0 bases and J 0 bases, leaving 6 bases between the germline ends. The CDR3 sequence: CASSLGGNQETQYF. CDR3 bases: TGCGCCAGCAGCTTGGGAGGGAACCAAGAGACCCAGTACTTC.

The chain links TRBV11-2 to TRBJ2-3; 10 nucleotides align to TRBD2. Germline V gene lookup returns CDR1 SGHAT and CDR2 FQNNGV. V was clipped by 3 bases and J by 1 base; unmatched bases: 7. This CDR3 is 17 amino acids long. CDR3 in DNA: TGTGCCAGCAGCTTGGGGCTAGCGGGGGCCGGCACAGATACGCAGTATTTT. This codes for CASSLGLAGAGTDTQYF. Complete variable domain (other parts from reference TRBV11-2 and TRBJ2-3): EAGVAQSPRYKIIEKRQSVAFWCNPISGHATLYWYQQILGQGPKLLIQFQNNGVVDDSQLPKDRFSAERLKGVDSTLKIQPAKLEDSAVYLCASSLGLAGAGTDTQYFGPGTRLTVL.

This sequence joins TRBV5-1 and TRBJ2-1; 11 bases map to TRBD2. After removal of 0 bases from V and 7 bases from J, the junction contained 9 bases not matched to a gene. The germline CDR1 and CDR2 sequences are SGHRS and YFSETQ. The CDR3 contains 17 residues. The CDR3 loop is CASSLEPSGRKVNEQFF. CDR3 in DNA: TGCGCCAGCAGCTTGGAACCTAGCGGGAGGAAAGTGAATGAGCAGTTCTTC.

V gene TRBV10-3 combines with J gene TRBJ1-1; weak D call: TRBD1 (6 bases). Germline V gene data show CDR1 as ENHRY and CDR2 as SYGVKD. V was trimmed by 6 bases and J by 2 bases, leaving 13 bases between them. This CDR3 is built from 14 residues. The CDR3 loop is CAISPRGPNTEAFF. The CDR3 coding sequence is TGTGCCATCAGCCCCAGGGGACCTAACACTGAAGCTTTCTTT.